The clone carrying this T cell receptor (beta chain) was detected only a few times. The antigen is not known. In TCRdb, the 5' RACE reads were re-called with MiXCR into one record per CDR3 protein. The sample holds 450,000 to 700,000 distinct CDR3 sequences, about 20% seen once. This entry belongs to a study of T-cell memory formation after mild COVID-19. General observations from the study: The main location of contracting CD4+ clones was CM and EM, and that of contracting CD8+ clones was EMRA. Detection of some responders pre-infection suggested pre-existing cross-reactive memory T cells participated.

The TCR comes from an adult woman who had mild COVID-19 (a few samples of this study predate the infection). Cell type and time point are not known. Sample: PBMCs or a T cell subset sorted from them (not recorded which).

The chain's CDR3 is CASSLVWPGETQYF. In nucleotides, the CDR3 is TGTGCCAGCAGTCTAGTTTGGCCGGGGGAGACCCAGTACTTC. The gene calls are TRBV27 and TRBJ2-5; D possibly corresponds to TRBD2 (5 bases). The CDR3 has 14 amino acids. Trimming stripped 5 bases from V and 5 bases from J, with 15 bases between. Per germline, CDR1 MNHEY and CDR2 SMNVEV (reference sequence).